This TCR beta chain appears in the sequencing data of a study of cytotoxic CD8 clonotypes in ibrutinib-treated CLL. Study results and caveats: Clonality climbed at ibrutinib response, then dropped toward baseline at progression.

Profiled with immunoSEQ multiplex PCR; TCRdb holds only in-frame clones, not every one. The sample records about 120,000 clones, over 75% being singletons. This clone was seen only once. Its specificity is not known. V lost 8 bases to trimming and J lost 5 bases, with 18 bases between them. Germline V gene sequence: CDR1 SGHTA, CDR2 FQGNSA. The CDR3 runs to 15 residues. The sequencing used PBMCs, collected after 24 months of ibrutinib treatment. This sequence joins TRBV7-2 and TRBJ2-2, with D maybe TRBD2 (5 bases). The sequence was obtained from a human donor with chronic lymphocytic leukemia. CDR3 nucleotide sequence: TGTGCCAGCCGGGCCCTTAGCGTGGGAACCGGGGAGCTGTTTTTT. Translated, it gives CASRALSVGTGELFF.